One sample yielded the 25 T cell receptor beta chains listed below, sequenced in a study of blood T cell repertoires in COVID-19. Sequenced by immunoSEQ multiplex PCR; TCRdb stores in-frame clones only, minus some. Seen here are 150,000 or so clones, 70% to 85% observed once, and the top ten hold roughly 9.2%. Sequencing used PBMCs or T cells enriched from blood (not recorded which). The receptors here all came from a man aged 45-60 years who had recovered from COVID-19.

The V and J genes are TRBV7-9 and TRBJ1-3, with D tentatively TRBD1 (5 bases). V lost 2 bases, J lost 2 bases, and 10 bases lay in between. The CDR3 has 15 amino acids. Germline CDR1 is SEHNR and CDR2 is FQNEAQ (reference sequence). This CDR3 is CASSLQGGTGNTIYF. In DNA, the CDR3 is TGTGCCAGCAGCTTACAGGGAGGCACTGGAAACACCATATATTTT.

The chain's CDR3 is CASSPGTSRTGELFF. The CDR3 DNA is TGTGCCAGCAGCCCCGGGACTAGCCGCACCGGGGAGCTGTTTTTT. V is TRBV7-3 and J is TRBJ2-2; 9 bases map to TRBD2. The CDR3 spans 15 residues. Looked up from germline, CDR1 is SGHTA and CDR2 is FQGTGA. Trimming cost V 5 bases and J 4 bases; bases outside gene matches: 5.

The chain joins TRBV7-9 to TRBJ1-4; D is perhaps TRBD1 (6 bases). There are 14 residues in the CDR3. Germline V gene lookup returns CDR1 SEHNR and CDR2 FQNEAQ (reference sequence). V lost 5 bases, J lost 8 bases, and 15 bases lay in between. CDR3 DNA: TGTGCCAGCAGCCTGCAGGGGACGGGGGAAAAACTGTTTTTT. This sequence encodes CASSLQGTGEKLFF.

The rearrangement uses TRBV27 and TRBJ1-2, with D possibly TRBD1 on 5 matching bases. Trimming shortened V by 2 bases and J by 4 bases, and 8 bases separated the two germline ends. CDR3 length equals 13 residues. Germline-derived CDR1 and CDR2 are MNHEY and SMNVEV (reference sequence). The CDR3 DNA reads TGTGCCAGCAGTTTAGCCAGGGCCTATGGCTACACCTTC. Translation gives CASSLARAYGYTF.

This chain joins TRBV10-3 and TRBJ1-3; 11 positions agree with TRBD1. This CDR3 region has 13 residues. V gave up 9 bases and J gave up 3 bases; unmatched junction bases: 1. Per germline, CDR1 ENHRY and CDR2 SYGVKD. The CDR3 DNA is TGTGCCATTGGGACAGGGGGTGGAAACACCATATATTTT. Amino acids: CAIGTGGGNTIYF.

This sequence joins TRBV29-1 and TRBJ2-3; D unclear. Germline CDR1 reads SQVTM; CDR2 reads ANQGSEA. The germline V and J ends were trimmed by 3 bases and 2 bases, with 3 bases remaining between them. The CDR3 sequence is 11 residues long. This CDR3 is CSVDNTDTQYF. DNA for the CDR3: TGCAGCGTTGACAACACAGATACGCAGTATTTT.

This clone was observed a single time. The chain carries TRBV18 and TRBJ1-1, with 7 bases identical to TRBD1. Unmatched junction bases numbered 5, after V lost 4 bases and J lost 3 bases. Per germline, CDR1 KGHSH and CDR2 LQKENI. This CDR3 contains 14 residues. CDR3 loop: CASSLQGGDTEAFF. In DNA, the CDR3 is TGTGCCAGCTCACTGCAGGGGGGAGACACTGAAGCTTTCTTT. Variable domain in full (rest from reference TRBV18 and TRBJ1-1): NAGVMQNPRHLVRRRGQEARLRCSPMKGHSHVYWYRQLPEEGLKFMVYLQKENIIDESGMPKERFSAEFPKEGPSILRIQQVVRGDSAAYFCASSLQGGDTEAFFGQGTRLTVV.

The CDR3 spells CASRTQRGESSYEQYF. The CDR3 region has the DNA TGTGCCAGCAGAACCCAACGGGGGGAGAGCTCCTACGAGCAGTACTTC. V and J are TRBV11-3 and TRBJ2-7; 7 bases are a match to TRBD2. The V gene end was trimmed by 6 bases and the J gene end by 0 bases; junction bases not matched to a gene: 11. Germline assignment: CDR1 SGHNT and CDR2 YENEEA. CDR3 length equals 16 residues.

The rearrangement uses TRBV11-2 and TRBJ2-3; no definite D call. V was pared by 4 bases and J by 1 base, with 12 bases between. The CDR3 consists of 15 residues. Germline assignment: CDR1 SGHAT and CDR2 FQNNGV. CDR3 protein: CASSSQPTGTDTQYF. Here the CDR3 DNA reads TGTGCCAGCAGCTCCCAACCGACTGGCACAGATACGCAGTATTTT.

Comments on this clone: The same CDR3 is also encoded by other DNA sequences in this sample. The chain has TRBV7-2 and TRBJ1-5, with D uncertain. The CDR3 is 15 amino acids. Per the germline V gene, CDR1 is SGHTA and CDR2 is FQGNSA. V lost 1 base and J 0 bases, leaving 7 bases between the germline ends. CDR3 sequence (DNA): TGTGCCAGCAGCTTAGTTGGAGGTAGCAATCAGCCCCAGCATTTT. Translation: CASSLVGGSNQPQHF.

V is TRBV2 and J is TRBJ1-3; D gene ambiguous. V was shortened by 7 bases and J by 2 bases, with 6 bases between the two germline ends. The germline V gene has CDR1 SNHLY and CDR2 FYNNEI. This CDR3 region has 12 residues. CDR3 region: CASTSTGNTIYF. The CDR3 bases are TGTGCCAGCACGAGCACTGGAAACACCATATATTTT.

This CDR3 reads CASSFGDRGGGYGYTF. For the CDR3, the DNA is TGCGCCAGCAGCTTCGGGGACAGGGGAGGCGGCTATGGCTACACCTTC. This chain joins TRBV5-1 and TRBJ1-2; TRBD1 matches at 10 bases. Germline values: CDR1 SGHRS, CDR2 YFSETQ. This CDR3 region has 16 residues. V dropped 2 bases and J dropped 4; count of bases not matched to a gene: 8.

The chain joins TRBV5-1 to TRBJ2-2; 14 nucleotides match TRBD2. This CDR3 comprises 18 residues. The germline V gene has CDR1 SGHRS and CDR2 YFSETQ. Trimming cost V 3 bases and J 1 base; bases outside gene matches: 5. In nucleotides, the CDR3 is TGCGCCAGCAGCTCCGGACTAGCGGGGGGCGAGAACACCGGGGAGCTGTTTTTT. It encodes CASSSGLAGGENTGELFF.

The chain couples TRBV12-5 to TRBJ2-7, with 7 bases fitting TRBD1. Per germline, CDR1 LGHNT and CDR2 FRNRAP. Trimming cost V 7 bases and J 1 base; bases outside gene matches: 10. The CDR3 has 15 residues. The CDR3 is CASAQGDIASYEQYF. The CDR3 DNA reads TGTGCTAGTGCCCAGGGGGACATCGCGTCCTACGAGCAGTACTTC.

The chain combines TRBV6-1 with TRBJ1-2, with 12 bases fitting TRBD1. J gave up 10 bases and V 2 bases, and 8 bases lay outside the gene matches. The V gene's germline CDR1 is MNHNS and CDR2 SASEGT. The CDR3 runs to 15 residues. The CDR3: CASSEYGTGGEVYTF. Here the CDR3 DNA reads TGTGCCAGCAGTGAATACGGGACAGGGGGCGAAGTCTACACCTTC.

The chain has TRBV18 and TRBJ2-4; 7 bases match TRBD2. Germline CDR1 KGHSH, CDR2 LQKENI. This CDR3 is 17 amino acids long. J gave up 0 bases and V 2 bases, and 7 bases lay outside the gene matches. The CDR3 here is CASSPEGLAVAKNIQYF. The CDR3 DNA is TGTGCCAGCTCACCAGAGGGTCTAGCGGTAGCCAAAAACATTCAGTACTTC.

This CDR3 reads CASSQERWGVGETQYF. The CDR3 DNA follows: TGCGCCAGCAGCCAAGAACGATGGGGGGTTGGTGAGACCCAGTACTTC. The chain uses TRBV4-3 and TRBJ2-5; maybe TRBD2 (6 bases). Germline V gives CDR1 LGHNA, CDR2 YSLEER. V gave up 0 bases and J gave up 5 bases, with 16 bases separating them. The CDR3 length is 16 residues.

This chain links TRBV19 with TRBJ1-5; 7 nucleotides line up with TRBD1. This CDR3 region has 16 residues. Unmatched junction bases numbered 9, after V lost 3 bases and J lost 4 bases. Germline V gene sequence: CDR1 LNHDA, CDR2 SQIVND (reference sequence). CDR3 protein: CASSIGRSRGNQPQHF. Here the CDR3 DNA reads TGTGCCAGTAGTATTGGTCGGAGCAGGGGGAATCAGCCCCAGCATTTT. Together with reference TRBV19 and TRBJ1-5, the CDR3 gives the full variable domain: DGGITQSPKYLFRKEGQNVTLSCEQNLNHDAMYWYRQDPGQGLRLIYYSQIVNDFQKGDIAEGYSVSREKKESFPLTVTSAQKNPTAFYLCASSIGRSRGNQPQHFGDGTRLSIL.

The gene calls are TRBV7-6 and TRBJ2-2, with D possibly TRBD1 on 6 matching bases. V was pared by 6 bases and J by 1 base, with 9 bases between. Germline V gene sequence: CDR1 SGHVS, CDR2 FNYEAQ. This CDR3 region has 14 residues. For the CDR3, the DNA is TGTGCCAGCAGGCTGACAGGGAACACCGGGGAGCTGTTTTTT. It specifies CASRLTGNTGELFF.

The chain employs TRBV6-7 and TRBJ1-6; D is undetermined. TRBV6-7 is recorded as an ORF, its role being uncertain. The CDR3 has 18 amino acids. V was cut by 0 bases and J by 0 bases, with 12 bases left in between. CDR3 sequence reads: CASSYSPSHSSYNSPLHF. For the CDR3, the DNA is TGTGCCAGCAGTTACTCGCCATCCCACAGCTCCTATAATTCACCCCTCCACTTT.

The chain uses TRBV5-4 and TRBJ2-6; D might be TRBD2 (5 bases). V lost 0 bases, J lost 2 bases, and 6 bases lay in between. CDR3 length: 15 residues. Germline values: CDR1 SGHNT, CDR2 YYREEE (reference sequence). The CDR3 DNA reads TGTGCCAGCAGCTTGGTCGGGGCTGGGGCCAACGTCCTGACTTTC. Translation: CASSLVGAGANVLTF. Based on the CDR3 plus reference TRBV5-4 and TRBJ2-6, the full variable domain is ETGVTQSPTHLIKTRGQQVTLRCSSQSGHNTVSWYQQALGQGPQFIFQYYREEENGRGNFPPRFSGLQFPNYSSELNVNALELDDSALYLCASSLVGAGANVLTFGAGSRLTVL.

This clone was counted a few times. The genes are TRBV5-8 and TRBJ1-4, with D perhaps matching TRBD1 (6 bases). The CDR3 totals 17 residues. Germline CDR1 SGHTS, CDR2 YDEGEE. V was pared by 1 base and J by 7 bases, with 20 bases between. CDR3 sequence (DNA): TGTGCCAGCAGCTTGATCGTCTTGCGGGGGGCCGTTGAAAAACTGTTTTTT. It specifies CASSLIVLRGAVEKLFF.

This clone was observed a few times. The CDR3 loop reads CASSLDGYGSAYNSPLHF. The CDR3 bases are TGTGCCAGCAGTTTGGATGGATATGGGAGCGCCTATAATTCACCCCTCCACTTT. This rearrangement joins TRBV27 to TRBJ1-6; D is ambiguous. The CDR3 consists of 18 residues. V was pared by 3 bases and J by 2 bases, with 17 bases between. CDR1 is MNHEY and CDR2 is SMNVEV in the germline V gene (reference sequence).

This chain uses TRBV19 with TRBJ1-3; D is perhaps TRBD1 (6 bases). The length of the CDR3 is 12 residues. Trimming removed 10 bases at V and 2 bases at J, with 9 bases between. Per the germline V gene, CDR1 is LNHDA and CDR2 is SQIVND (reference sequence). CDR3: CAIRTAGNTIYF. DNA of the CDR3: TGTGCCATTAGGACAGCTGGAAACACCATATATTTT. The entire variable domain, with the rest obtained from reference TRBV19 and TRBJ1-3, is as follows: DGGITQSPKYLFRKEGQNVTLSCEQNLNHDAMYWYRQDPGQGLRLIYYSQIVNDFQKGDIAEGYSVSREKKESFPLTVTSAQKNPTAFYLCAIRTAGNTIYFGEGSWLTVV.

This clone was observed a single time. V usage is TRBV9 and J usage is TRBJ2-2; D is unresolved. CDR1 is SGDLS and CDR2 is YYNGEE in the germline V gene. V was cut by 0 bases and J by 6 bases, with 3 bases left in between. This CDR3 is built from 12 residues. The CDR3 DNA follows: TGTGCCAGCAGCGTAGCCTCCGGGGAGCTGTTTTTT. It encodes CASSVASGELFF.